A selection of T cell receptor beta chains follows, all from one sample in a study of T-cell memory formation after mild COVID-19. TCRdb redid the calling of the 5' RACE reads with MiXCR, one entry per CDR3 protein. The sample contains about 140,000 distinct CDR3 sequences, 14% to 15% of which appear only once. The sequenced sample consisted of PBMCs or a T cell subset sorted from them (not recorded which). The receptors were sampled from an adult woman who had mild COVID-19 (a few samples of this study predate the infection). Cell type and time point are not known. CDR3s include the opening cysteine and the closing phenylalanine or tryptophan. Each record gives: CDR3 DNA, CDR3 protein, D gene, clone size, V gene, J gene. The D gene is left open where the match is weak. Clone size is given for some rows only: seen once, a few or many times, or a class if the clone is expanded.

TGCGCCAGCAGCCACAGGGTCCACGAGCAGTACTTC	CASSHRVHEQYF	-	-	TRBV23-1	TRBJ2-7
TGTGCCAGCAGTTTGGGTGGCATCACTAGCGGGGTTAGCTCCTACGAGCAGTACTTC	CASSLGGITSGVSSYEQYF	TRBD2	few	TRBV12-3/TRBV12-4	TRBJ2-7
TGTGCCAGTAGCCCCTCCTGGAACACAGATACGCAGTATTTT	CASSPSWNTDTQYF	-	-	TRBV19	TRBJ2-3
TGTGCCAGCAGTGAGGAGGAGGGGAGATCCTACAATGAGCAGTTCTTC	CASSEEEGRSYNEQFF	-	few	TRBV2	TRBJ2-1
TGTGCCAGCAGTTTATTGGGTTGGGGACCAAGCCCCTACAATGAGCAGTTCTTC	CASSLLGWGPSPYNEQFF	-	-	TRBV12-3/TRBV12-4	TRBJ2-1
TGCAGCGTCCTACAGCTAACTAGCACAGATACGCAGTATTTT	CSVLQLTSTDTQYF	-	few	TRBV29-1	TRBJ2-3
TGTGCCAGCAGCTTAGTTGGGGAGGGGAGGACTGAAGCTTTCTTT	CASSLVGEGRTEAFF	-	few	TRBV7-9	TRBJ1-1
TGTGCCACCAGTGATTGGGACCAACAAGAGACCCAGTACTTC	CATSDWDQQETQYF	-	few	TRBV24-1	TRBJ2-5
TGTGCCACCAGCGCCGGACTGGATCCTAGCACAGATACGCAGTATTTT	CATSAGLDPSTDTQYF	-	-	TRBV15	TRBJ2-3
TGTGCCAGCAGTTACATCTTTGCTAGCGGGACCAATGAGCAGTTCTTC	CASSYIFASGTNEQFF	TRBD2	many	TRBV6-2/TRBV6-3	TRBJ2-1
TGCAGCTCTCTTAACCTGGCCGAAGCTTTCTTT	CSSLNLAEAFF	-	few	TRBV29-1	TRBJ1-1
TGTGCCACCAATCACGGGCAGTATAGCAATCAGCCCCAGCATTTT	CATNHGQYSNQPQHF	-	-	TRBV5-4	TRBJ1-5
TGCGCCAGCAGCCCCGGACACATTTTGAACACTGAAGCTTTCTTT	CASSPGHILNTEAFF	-	few	TRBV4-1	TRBJ1-1
TGCGCCAGCAGCCCGGGACACAGCTCCTACGAGCAGTACTTC	CASSPGHSSYEQYF	-	-	TRBV4-1	TRBJ2-7
TGCGCCAGCAGCCAAGATCCGGGATCTGGATGGGGAACTGAAGCTTTCTTT	CASSQDPGSGWGTEAFF	-	-	TRBV4-1	TRBJ1-1
TGTGCCAGCAGCTTTAGTGGATACGAGCAGTACTTC	CASSFSGYEQYF	-	few	TRBV7-2	TRBJ2-7
TGCGCCAGCAGCTTGGGACAGTCCATGAACACTGAAGCTTTCTTT	CASSLGQSMNTEAFF	-	-	TRBV5-1	TRBJ1-1
TGTGCCAGCAGCCCATATTTATTGGTTAGTAGCAATCAGCCCCAGCATTTT	CASSPYLLVSSNQPQHF	-	few	TRBV3-1	TRBJ1-5
TGCGCCAGCAGCCAAGTCGCGTCCAGGGTTGAGACCCAGTACTTC	CASSQVASRVETQYF	-	few	TRBV4-1	TRBJ2-5
TGTGCCACCAGTGATAAGCCGGACAGGGGGGCAGACACAGATACGCAGTATTTT	CATSDKPDRGADTDTQYF	TRBD1	-	TRBV24-1	TRBJ2-3
TGCGCCAGCAGCTTTCTGGGCGTGGAGGACTATGGCTACACCTTC	CASSFLGVEDYGYTF	-	-	TRBV5-1	TRBJ1-2
TGTGCCAGCAGCGACCGGGACAGGGGTCCCTATGGCTACACCTTC	CASSDRDRGPYGYTF	TRBD1	few	TRBV5-4	TRBJ1-2
TGTGCCAGCAGCACGGGGCGCCGGGATGGCTACACCTTC	CASSTGRRDGYTF	-	-	TRBV2	TRBJ1-2
TGTGCCAGCTTAAGCGGGAGCCGACAAGAGACCCAGTACTTC	CASLSGSRQETQYF	TRBD2	few	TRBV7-9	TRBJ2-5
TGTGCCAGTTCGAAGGGACTCAACTACGAGCAGTACTTC	CASSKGLNYEQYF	-	few	TRBV2	TRBJ2-7
TGCGCCAGCAGCCAATCAGTACAGGCCAATCAGCCCCAGCATTTT	CASSQSVQANQPQHF	-	few	TRBV4-1	TRBJ1-5
TGTGCCAGTAGTATCCCCAGGGATGGACGGTACGAGCAGTACTTC	CASSIPRDGRYEQYF	-	-	TRBV19	TRBJ2-7
TGTGCCAGCAGCATTAGCGGACACGCCTACGAGCAGTACTTC	CASSISGHAYEQYF	-	-	TRBV7-9	TRBJ2-7
TGCAGTGCTAGGAAGGGACTACAGATCGGGACCCAGTACTTC	CSARKGLQIGTQYF	TRBD2	few	TRBV20-1	TRBJ2-5
TGTGCCAGCAGTCCGGCGGGGTCGGAGACCCAGTACTTC	CASSPAGSETQYF	-	-	TRBV6-1	TRBJ2-5
TGTGCCAGCAGCCGACCTGCCGGGACGACCGGCTCCTACGAGCAGTACTTC	CASSRPAGTTGSYEQYF	-	-	TRBV7-9	TRBJ2-7
TGTGCCAGTAGGTCCCGGAGTACGCAGTATTTT	CASRSRSTQYF	-	-	TRBV7-2	TRBJ2-3
TGTGCCACCACCGACGGACTTTTTCCGACTGGTGAGCAGTTCTTC	CATTDGLFPTGEQFF	-	-	TRBV24-1	TRBJ2-1
TGTGCCAGCAGCCAGCGCCGACAGGAGTTGAACACTGAAGCTTTCTTT	CASSQRRQELNTEAFF	-	-	TRBV11-2	TRBJ1-1
TGTGCCAGCACCCAGGGGACCAGCTCCTACGAGCAGTACTTC	CASTQGTSSYEQYF	-	-	TRBV12-3/TRBV12-4	TRBJ2-7
TGTGCCAGCAGCCCGCCCTGGGGGGGTAGGGATACGCAGTATTTT	CASSPPWGGRDTQYF	TRBD2	-	TRBV7-3	TRBJ2-3
TGTGCCAGCAGCCCAGGGACTAGCGGGGCCCACGCGAACACCGGGGAGCTGTTTTTT	CASSPGTSGAHANTGELFF	TRBD2	-	TRBV12-3/TRBV12-4	TRBJ2-2
TGTGCCAGCAGCCTACGACAGAACACTGAAGCTTTCTTT	CASSLRQNTEAFF	-	-	TRBV7-6	TRBJ1-1
TGTGCCAGCAGCGGAGGACTAGCGCGATCAAACTTC	CASSGGLARSNF	TRBD2	-	TRBV12-3/TRBV12-4	TRBJ2-1
TGTGCCACCAGCACCCGTTTGGTTGAGACCCAGTACTTC	CATSTRLVETQYF	-	-	TRBV15	TRBJ2-5
TGTGCCAGCAGTTCCTTGGGAGCTGGGGATCCCCACAATGAGCAGTTCTTC	CASSSLGAGDPHNEQFF	-	few	TRBV27	TRBJ2-1
TGCGCCAGCAGCCAAGCTTACACCGTCTATGGCTACACCTTC	CASSQAYTVYGYTF	-	-	TRBV4-1	TRBJ1-2
TGTGCCACCGTACCAAGTCTGGGCGGCACTGAAGCTTTCTTT	CATVPSLGGTEAFF	-	-	TRBV15	TRBJ1-1
TGTGCCAGCAGCATGACAGGGTACACTGAAGCTTTCTTT	CASSMTGYTEAFF	TRBD1	-	TRBV7-3	TRBJ1-1
TGTGCCAGCAGCTTGGGGGACGCCACCCGAGAGACCCAGTACTTC	CASSLGDATRETQYF	-	few	TRBV5-5	TRBJ2-5
TGTGCCAGCAGGGAAGTAACGAACACCGGGGAGCTGTTTTTT	CASREVTNTGELFF	-	-	TRBV12-3/TRBV12-4	TRBJ2-2
TGTGCCAGCAGCTTAGCGACAAAAGAGTCGCAGTATTTT	CASSLATKESQYF	-	many	TRBV7-9	TRBJ2-3
TGTGCCGGCAGTTTGGACAGCAATGAGCAGTTCTTC	CAGSLDSNEQFF	-	-	TRBV27	TRBJ2-1
TGTGCCAGTAGTACGAACTCCGGGACAGGGAACGGCTACACCTTC	CASSTNSGTGNGYTF	TRBD1	few	TRBV19	TRBJ1-2
TGTGCCAGCAGTGCAATGGGCGGCTCCTACAATGAGCAGTTCTTC	CASSAMGGSYNEQFF	-	-	TRBV6-2/TRBV6-3	TRBJ2-1
TGTGCCAGCAGTTTTCAGGGTCGCTTGGGCTACACCTTC	CASSFQGRLGYTF	-	many	TRBV6-6	TRBJ1-2
TGTGCCAGCAGCTTAGGGAGGACAGGGGGCGTCTATGGCTACACCTTC	CASSLGRTGGVYGYTF	TRBD1	-	TRBV7-8	TRBJ1-2